These T cell receptor beta chains were read from a single sample in a study of cytomegalovirus exposure and HLA in healthy donors. The table came from immunoSEQ multiplex PCR; TCRdb's copy has only in-frame clones and leaves some out. The table has around 200,000 clones, more than 60% seen once. Sequencing input: PBMCs. These receptors were taken from a girl aged 2 to 10 in good health and CMV-seronegative. Each CDR3 is given with its conserved first and last residue. A D gene is named only where the DNA matches it firmly. Only some rows state a clone size, as once, few, many or a class for expanded clones.

clone size	J gene	D gene	V gene	CDR3 protein	CDR3 DNA
few	TRBJ1-2	TRBD1	TRBV5-1	CASSLGDRGGGYTF	TGCGCCAGCAGCTTGGGGGACAGGGGTGGTGGCTACACCTTC
-	TRBJ2-7	TRBD2	TRBV2	CASRREAGGSSYEQYF	TGTGCCAGCAGGAGGGAAGCGGGGGGGAGCTCCTACGAGCAGTACTTC
-	TRBJ1-2	TRBD1	TRBV5-1	CASSSGTGGGYGYTF	TGCGCCAGCAGCTCTGGGACAGGGGGAGGGTATGGCTACACCTTC
few	TRBJ1-1	-	TRBV27	CASRLEVNTEAFF	TGTGCCAGCAGGTTAGAGGTCAACACTGAAGCTTTCTTT
few	TRBJ1-1	-	TRBV7-9	CASSSQVTEAFF	TGTGCCAGCAGCTCCCAGGTGACTGAAGCTTTCTTT
-	TRBJ1-6	-	TRBV5-5	CASSTSPGEGSISPLHF	TGTGCCAGCAGCACCTCCCCCGGGGAGGGGAGTATCTCACCCCTCCACTTT
-	TRBJ2-3	-	TRBV19	CASTSGPDTQYF	TGTGCCAGTACCTCAGGGCCAGATACGCAGTATTTT
-	TRBJ2-5	-	TRBV11-2	CASSPRASGETQYF	TGTGCCAGCAGCCCTCGGGCCAGCGGAGAGACCCAGTACTTC
-	TRBJ1-1	TRBD1	TRBV14	CASSQVHWTGGRNTEAFF	TGTGCCAGCAGCCAAGTCCATTGGACAGGCGGTAGAAACACTGAAGCTTTCTTT
-	TRBJ2-7	-	TRBV10-1	CASSEGYPGTYEQYF	TGCGCCAGCAGTGAGGGGTATCCGGGGACCTACGAGCAGTACTTC
-	TRBJ1-5	-	TRBV6-1	CASSARTAHNQPQHF	TGTGCCAGCTCCGCCCGGACAGCCCACAATCAGCCCCAGCATTTT
-	TRBJ2-5	TRBD2	TRBV11-2	CASSERGAQETQYF	TGTGCCAGCAGCGAGCGGGGGGCCCAAGAGACCCAGTACTTC
-	TRBJ2-1	TRBD1	TRBV5-1	CASSLVSGQGRYEQFF	TGCGCCAGCAGCTTGGTGTCGGGACAGGGGAGGTATGAGCAGTTCTTC
-	TRBJ2-5	TRBD2	TRBV19	CASSTGRIETQYF	TGTGCCAGTAGTACCGGGAGGATAGAGACCCAGTACTTC
-	TRBJ2-7	-	TRBV5-4	CASSYRVDQRGEQYF	TGTGCCAGCAGCTATCGGGTGGACCAACGGGGCGAGCAGTACTTC
-	TRBJ1-4	-	TRBV5-1	CASSPRGTNEKLFF	TGCGCCAGCAGCCCTCGAGGAACGAATGAAAAACTGTTTTTT
-	TRBJ2-7	-	TRBV9	CASSEGGSTYEQYF	TGTGCCAGCAGCGAGGGTGGGAGTACCTACGAGCAGTACTTC
-	TRBJ1-1	-	TRBV5-1	CASYQRDPTKAFF	TGCGCCAGCTACCAGCGGGACCCCACCAAAGCTTTCTTT
-	TRBJ1-2	TRBD1	TRBV29-1	CSVDSDRSYGYTF	TGCAGCGTAGATTCGGACAGGTCCTATGGCTACACCTTC
-	TRBJ2-7	TRBD2	TRBV5-5	CASSLEWRGALSYEQYF	TGTGCCAGCAGCTTGGAGTGGCGGGGGGCCCTCTCCTACGAGCAGTACTTC
few	TRBJ2-1	TRBD2	TRBV19	CASGGGLNEQFF	TGTGCCAGTGGGGGAGGGTTGAATGAGCAGTTCTTC
-	TRBJ1-5	-	TRBV28	CASSPQGDSNQPQHF	TGTGCCAGCAGTCCCCAGGGTGACTCCAATCAGCCCCAGCATTTT
-	TRBJ2-3	TRBD2	TRBV7-6	CASSGGGGTDTQYF	TGTGCCAGCAGCGGCGGGGGGGGCACAGATACGCAGTATTTT
-	TRBJ2-7	TRBD1	TRBV27	CASRDRGHEQYF	TGTGCCAGCAGGGACAGGGGCCACGAGCAGTACTTC
few	TRBJ1-3	-	TRBV23-1	CASSQLRGYQTNSGNTIYF	TGCGCCAGCAGTCAATTAAGAGGGTACCAAACCAACTCTGGAAACACCATATATTTT
-	TRBJ1-1	TRBD1	TRBV19	CAAKDRPQSTEAFF	TGTGCCGCCAAGGACAGGCCGCAGAGCACTGAAGCTTTCTTT
-	TRBJ2-1	TRBD2	TRBV6-1	CASSGRVQPGLAQNEQFF	TGTGCCAGCAGTGGTAGGGTCCAGCCGGGACTAGCTCAGAATGAGCAGTTCTTC
few	TRBJ2-1	-	TRBV7-9	CASSPRDMFSYNEQFF	TGTGCCAGCAGTCCTCGGGACATGTTCTCCTACAATGAGCAGTTCTTC
-	TRBJ2-7	TRBD2	TRBV29-1	CSVAGASGRDDSGEQYF	TGCAGCGTTGCAGGGGCTAGCGGGAGGGACGACTCGGGCGAGCAGTACTTC
-	TRBJ1-1	TRBD1	TRBV27	CASSDNRGVRMNTEAFF	TGTGCCAGCAGTGATAACAGGGGAGTGAGGATGAACACTGAAGCTTTCTTT
-	TRBJ1-5	-	TRBV10-3	CAISSDSNQPQHF	TGTGCCATCAGCAGCGATAGCAATCAGCCCCAGCATTTT
-	TRBJ2-1	TRBD2	TRBV5-4	CASSVRTSGPYNEQFF	TGTGCCAGCAGCGTGCGTACTAGCGGGCCCTACAATGAGCAGTTCTTC
-	TRBJ2-7	TRBD1	TRBV5-1	CASSPPLRDSLSYEQYF	TGCGCCAGCAGCCCTCCCCTCCGGGACAGCCTCTCCTACGAGCAGTACTTC
-	TRBJ2-5	-	TRBV5-1	CASSHISKNQETQYF	TGCGCCAGCAGCCATATTAGCAAGAACCAAGAGACCCAGTACTTC
-	TRBJ2-1	TRBD2	TRBV7-3	CASSPGTSMGEQFF	TGTGCCAGCAGCCCCGGGACTAGCATGGGTGAGCAGTTCTTC
-	TRBJ2-3	TRBD1	TRBV2	CASSDDRGEDTQYF	TGTGCCAGCAGTGATGACAGGGGCGAAGATACGCAGTATTTT
-	TRBJ2-7	TRBD2	TRBV5-4	CASNGLADEQYF	TGTGCCAGCAACGGACTAGCGGACGAGCAGTACTTC
-	TRBJ2-7	TRBD2	TRBV2	CASSEEAGVFGEQYF	TGTGCCAGCAGTGAAGAAGCGGGAGTTTTCGGCGAGCAGTACTTC
-	TRBJ1-5	TRBD1	TRBV5-6	CASSSQDRDSNQPQHF	TGTGCCAGCAGCTCCCAAGACAGGGATAGTAATCAGCCCCAGCATTTT
-	TRBJ2-1	-	TRBV7-2	CASLGGNEQFF	TGTGCCAGCCTCGGAGGGAATGAGCAGTTCTTC
few	TRBJ2-1	TRBD1	TRBV11-2	CASSTGTTGLSHEQFF	TGTGCCAGCAGCACGGGGACGACAGGGTTAAGCCATGAGCAGTTCTTC
-	TRBJ1-5	TRBD1	TRBV19	CASLKVTGMNQPQHF	TGTGCCAGTCTAAAGGTGACAGGGATGAATCAGCCCCAGCATTTT
once	TRBJ2-3	TRBD1	TRBV4-2	CASSQGGGGDTQYF	TGTGCCAGCAGCCAAGGAGGGGGCGGAGATACGCAGTATTTT
-	TRBJ2-1	TRBD2	TRBV5-4	CASSLGLAGGVEQFF	TGTGCCAGCAGCTTGGGTCTAGCGGGAGGGGTTGAGCAGTTCTTC
-	TRBJ1-1	-	TRBV5-8	CASSSAIRTFGSEAFF	TGTGCCAGCAGCTCAGCCATCCGGACATTCGGAAGTGAAGCTTTCTTT
-	TRBJ1-5	TRBD1	TRBV2	CASSGQGALEPQHF	TGTGCCAGCAGTGGACAGGGGGCTTTGGAGCCCCAGCATTTT
few	TRBJ2-7	-	TRBV5-1	CASSGFNSPYEQYF	TGCGCCAGCAGCGGGTTTAACAGTCCCTACGAGCAGTACTTC
-	TRBJ2-2	TRBD1	TRBV7-3	CASSPRAGGIAGELFF	TGTGCCAGCAGCCCGCGGGCAGGGGGTATCGCCGGGGAGCTGTTTTTT
-	TRBJ2-1	-	TRBV2	CASSGSIEQFF	TGTGCCAGCAGTGGTAGTATTGAGCAGTTCTTC
-	TRBJ2-1	TRBD2	TRBV11-3	CASSLRTSGSSYNEQFF	TGTGCCAGCAGCCTCCGGACTAGCGGTAGCTCCTACAATGAGCAGTTCTTC
-	TRBJ1-1	-	TRBV5-6	CASSLQGRAFF	TGTGCCAGCAGCTTGCAGGGGAGAGCTTTCTTT